One T cell receptor (beta chain) is described in this entry. This clonotype was seen once. The antigen it recognizes is unknown. Nothing much larger sits one base from this clone, and base qualities are not available. A lone read gives weak evidence. Genomic DNA served as template for TCR beta VDJ combination and CDR3 sequence profiling. An Illumina HiSeq 2000 was the platform used for TCR repertoire sequencing. For the original study's pipeline: TRBV/TRBJ rearrangement plots, CDR3 size and DJ length profiles, and Simpson's diversity index were used to evaluate the repertoires. Whichever DNA sequence was most abundant in the deep sequencing data was defined as the immunodominant clone. CDR3 amino acid sequences were checked for sharing between subjects and were compared against published repertoires and the VDJdb database. Using fastp trimming at Q25 and MiXCR clonotype assembly, TCRdb reanalyzed the public sequencing data and kept in-frame beta chains. CDR3 protein duplicates are merged, each entry listing the most common genes and DNA. It is TCRdb's table, rather than the study itself, that gives the V and J calls and clone size. Within this sample are 250,000 to 350,000 distinct CDR3 sequences, with 45% to 70% of them counted one time only. The top ten constitute around 8% of the sample.

The data were obtained in a study of CD8+CD57+ T cells in acquired aplastic anemia listed by TCRdb under 2018. As for the study more broadly: Extracted DNA from sorted CD4+ and CD8+ cells averaged about 2.9 ug, ranging from about 0.18 to 27.4 ug. General findings and caveats noted by the study authors: No significant difference in CD8+ Simpson's diversity was found between patients and healthy controls (P=0.060). Roughly 29 CD8+ CDR3 sequences were found to be shared between patients and controls, but these sequences appeared to be highly expressed in patients and within the immunodominant clones of the patients.

In this study, sorted CD4+ and CD8+ T cells from the blood of healthy subjects and of severe aplastic anemia patients had their TCR repertoires deep-sequenced. Ficoll-Paque density gradient centrifugation was used to isolate peripheral blood mononuclear cells. Before DNA extraction, CD4+ and CD8+ T cells were sorted with FACS or magnetic beads. The CDR3 spans 14 residues, from the cysteine through the phenylalanine. Only the CDR3 portion is preserved as DNA: 42 bases, with reading frame beginning at the first base. V gives up 7 bases and J gives up 7 bases, and the segment between their germline ends measures 14 bases.

Recombination connected TRBV12-3 or TRBV12-4 to TRBJ1-6, with TRBD1 as a weak D call on 6 bases. The sequenced sample was sorted CD4+, CD8+, or CD8+CD57+ T cells (not recorded which) from PBMCs. This clonotype was obtained from a human donor with severe aplastic anemia or a healthy control (not recorded which). The nucleotide sequence is given as TGTGCCAGCACACTGGGGGGCAGCAATTCACCCCTCCACTTT. Its protein reads: CASTLGGSNSPLHF.